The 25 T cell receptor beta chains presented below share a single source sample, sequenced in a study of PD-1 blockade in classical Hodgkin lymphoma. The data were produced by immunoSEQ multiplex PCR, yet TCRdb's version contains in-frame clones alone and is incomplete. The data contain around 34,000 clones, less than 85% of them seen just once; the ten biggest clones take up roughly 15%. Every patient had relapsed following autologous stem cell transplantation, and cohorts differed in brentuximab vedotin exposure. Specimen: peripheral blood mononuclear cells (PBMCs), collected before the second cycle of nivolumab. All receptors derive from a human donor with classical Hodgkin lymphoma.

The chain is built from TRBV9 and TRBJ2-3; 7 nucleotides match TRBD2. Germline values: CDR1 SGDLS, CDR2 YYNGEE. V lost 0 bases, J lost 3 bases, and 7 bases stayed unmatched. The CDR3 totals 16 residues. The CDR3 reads CASSVDRLGGTDTQYF. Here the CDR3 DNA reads TGTGCCAGCAGCGTAGATCGGTTGGGAGGGACAGATACGCAGTATTTT. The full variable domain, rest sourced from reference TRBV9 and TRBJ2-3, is DSGVTQTPKHLITATGQRVTLRCSPRSGDLSVYWYQQSLDQGLQFLIQYYNGEERAKGNILERFSAQQFPDLHSELNLSSLELGDSALYFCASSVDRLGGTDTQYFGPGTRLTVL.

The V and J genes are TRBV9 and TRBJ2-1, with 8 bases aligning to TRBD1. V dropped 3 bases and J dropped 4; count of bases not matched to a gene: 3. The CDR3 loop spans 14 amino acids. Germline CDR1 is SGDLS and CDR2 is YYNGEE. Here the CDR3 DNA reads TGTGCCAGCAGCGCGGACAGGGAATACAATGAGCAGTTCTTC. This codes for CASSADREYNEQFF.

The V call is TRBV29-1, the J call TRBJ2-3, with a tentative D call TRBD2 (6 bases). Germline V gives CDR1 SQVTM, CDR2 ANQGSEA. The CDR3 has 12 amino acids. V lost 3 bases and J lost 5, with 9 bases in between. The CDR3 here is CSVDGGGDTQYF. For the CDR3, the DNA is TGCAGCGTTGACGGGGGTGGAGATACGCAGTATTTT.

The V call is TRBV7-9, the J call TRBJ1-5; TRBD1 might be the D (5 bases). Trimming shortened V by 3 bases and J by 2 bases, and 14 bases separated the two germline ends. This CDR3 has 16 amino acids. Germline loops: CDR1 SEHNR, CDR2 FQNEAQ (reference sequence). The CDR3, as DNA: TGTGCCAGCAGCTTGGGGACCGGCACGGGCAATCAGCCCCAGCATTTT. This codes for CASSLGTGTGNQPQHF.

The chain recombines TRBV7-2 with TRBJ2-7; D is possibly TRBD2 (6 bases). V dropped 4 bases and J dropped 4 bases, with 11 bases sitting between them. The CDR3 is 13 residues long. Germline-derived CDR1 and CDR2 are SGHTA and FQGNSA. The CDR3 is CASSSSGGYEQYF. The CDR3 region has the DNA TGTGCCAGCAGCTCCAGCGGAGGGTACGAGCAGTACTTC.

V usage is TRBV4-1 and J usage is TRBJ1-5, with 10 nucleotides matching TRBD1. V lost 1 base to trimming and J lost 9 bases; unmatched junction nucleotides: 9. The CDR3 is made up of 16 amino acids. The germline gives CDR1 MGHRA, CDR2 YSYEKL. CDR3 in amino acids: CASSQGPTGGRRPQHF. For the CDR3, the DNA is TGCGCCAGCAGCCAAGGCCCGACAGGGGGCAGGAGGCCCCAGCATTTT.

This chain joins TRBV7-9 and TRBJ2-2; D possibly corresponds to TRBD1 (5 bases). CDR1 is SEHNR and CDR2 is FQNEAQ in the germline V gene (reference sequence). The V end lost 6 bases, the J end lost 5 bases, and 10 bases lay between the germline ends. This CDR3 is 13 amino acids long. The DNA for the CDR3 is TGTGCCAGCAGGGGGCTGGTTACCGGGGAGCTGTTTTTT. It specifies CASRGLVTGELFF. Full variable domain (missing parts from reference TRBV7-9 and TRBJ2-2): DTGVSQNPRHKITKRGQNVTFRCDPISEHNRLYWYRQTLGQGPEFLTYFQNEAQLEKSRLLSDRFSAERPKGSFSTLEIQRTEQGDSAMYLCASRGLVTGELFFGEGSRLTVL.

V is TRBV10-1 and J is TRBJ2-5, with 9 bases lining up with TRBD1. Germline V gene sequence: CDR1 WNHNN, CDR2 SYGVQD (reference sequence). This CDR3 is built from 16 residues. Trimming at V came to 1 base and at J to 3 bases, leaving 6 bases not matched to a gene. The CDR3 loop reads CASSEFAGTGKETQYF. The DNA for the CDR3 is TGCGCCAGCAGTGAGTTCGCCGGGACAGGGAAAGAGACCCAGTACTTC.

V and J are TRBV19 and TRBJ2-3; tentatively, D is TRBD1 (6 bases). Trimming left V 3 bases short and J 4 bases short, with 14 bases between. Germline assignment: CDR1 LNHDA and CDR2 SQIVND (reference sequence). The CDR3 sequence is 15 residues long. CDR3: CASSMTGHKSDTQYF. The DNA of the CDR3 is TGTGCCAGTAGTATGACAGGCCACAAATCAGATACGCAGTATTTT.

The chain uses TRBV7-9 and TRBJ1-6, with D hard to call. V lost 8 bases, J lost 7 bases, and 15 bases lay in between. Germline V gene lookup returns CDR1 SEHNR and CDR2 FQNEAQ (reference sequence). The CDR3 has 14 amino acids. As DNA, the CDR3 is TGTGCCAGCCGACCGGGGAGCCCCAATTCACCCCTCCACTTT. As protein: CASRPGSPNSPLHF.

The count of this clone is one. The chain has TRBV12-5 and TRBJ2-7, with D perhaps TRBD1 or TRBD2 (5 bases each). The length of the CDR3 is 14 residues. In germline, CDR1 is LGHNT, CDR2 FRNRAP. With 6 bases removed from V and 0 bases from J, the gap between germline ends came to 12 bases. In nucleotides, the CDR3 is TGTGCTAGTGGCTGGGGGACGGCCTCCTACGAGCAGTACTTC. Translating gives CASGWGTASYEQYF.

Here the CDR3 reads CASGRGYGNQPQHF. CDR3 bases: TGTGCCAGCGGTAGGGGGTACGGCAATCAGCCCCAGCATTTT. This chain uses TRBV6-1 with TRBJ1-5; D is perhaps TRBD1 (6 bases). The germline V and J ends were trimmed by 8 bases and 2 bases, with 13 bases remaining between them. Germline V gene data show CDR1 as MNHNS and CDR2 as SASEGT. The CDR3 consists of 14 residues.

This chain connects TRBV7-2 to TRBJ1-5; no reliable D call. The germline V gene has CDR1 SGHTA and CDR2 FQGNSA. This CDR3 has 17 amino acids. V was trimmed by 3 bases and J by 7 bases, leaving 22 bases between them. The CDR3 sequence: CASSFLSDDTATQPQHF. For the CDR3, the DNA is TGTGCCAGCAGCTTCCTATCTGACGACACAGCCACGCAGCCCCAGCATTTT.

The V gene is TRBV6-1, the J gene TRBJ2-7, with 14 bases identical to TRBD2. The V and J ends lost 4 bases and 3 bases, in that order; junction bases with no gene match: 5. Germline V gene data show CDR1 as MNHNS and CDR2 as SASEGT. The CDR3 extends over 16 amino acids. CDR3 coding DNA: TGTGCCAGCAGTGGCCGGACTAGCGGGGGGTTCTACGAGCAGTACTTC. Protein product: CASSGRTSGGFYEQYF.

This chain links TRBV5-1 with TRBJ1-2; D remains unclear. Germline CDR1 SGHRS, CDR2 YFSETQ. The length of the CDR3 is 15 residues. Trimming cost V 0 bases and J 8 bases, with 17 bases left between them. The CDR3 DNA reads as TGCGCCAGCAGCTTGGCAGCAGGCGGGCGGGAGGGCTACACCTTC. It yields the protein CASSLAAGGREGYTF. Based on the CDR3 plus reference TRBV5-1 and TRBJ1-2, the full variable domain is KAGVTQTPRYLIKTRGQQVTLSCSPISGHRSVSWYQQTPGQGLQFLFEYFSETQRNKGNFPGRFSGRQFSNSRSEMNVSTLELGDSALYLCASSLAAGGREGYTFGSGTRLTVV.

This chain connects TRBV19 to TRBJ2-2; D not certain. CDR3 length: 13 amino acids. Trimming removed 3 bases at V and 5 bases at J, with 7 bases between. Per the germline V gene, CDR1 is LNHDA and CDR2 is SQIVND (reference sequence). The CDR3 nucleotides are TGTGCCAGTAGTATTCAAGGAACCGGGGAGCTGTTTTTT. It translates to CASSIQGTGELFF. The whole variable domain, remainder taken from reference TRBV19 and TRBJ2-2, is DGGITQSPKYLFRKEGQNVTLSCEQNLNHDAMYWYRQDPGQGLRLIYYSQIVNDFQKGDIAEGYSVSREKKESFPLTVTSAQKNPTAFYLCASSIQGTGELFFGEGSRLTVL.

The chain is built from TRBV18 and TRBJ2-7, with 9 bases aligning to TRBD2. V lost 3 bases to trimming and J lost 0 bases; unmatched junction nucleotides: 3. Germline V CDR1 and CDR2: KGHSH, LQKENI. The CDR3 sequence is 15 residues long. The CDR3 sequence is CASSPSGGNSYEQYF. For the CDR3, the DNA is TGTGCCAGCTCACCTAGCGGGGGTAACTCCTACGAGCAGTACTTC.

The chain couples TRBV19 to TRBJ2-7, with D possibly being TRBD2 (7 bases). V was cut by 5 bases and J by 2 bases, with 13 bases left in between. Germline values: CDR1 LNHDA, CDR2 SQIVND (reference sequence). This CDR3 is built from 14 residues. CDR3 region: CASSRRGRAYEQYF. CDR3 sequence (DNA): TGTGCCAGTAGTCGGAGGGGGAGGGCCTACGAGCAGTACTTC. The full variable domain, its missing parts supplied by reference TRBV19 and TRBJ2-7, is DGGITQSPKYLFRKEGQNVTLSCEQNLNHDAMYWYRQDPGQGLRLIYYSQIVNDFQKGDIAEGYSVSREKKESFPLTVTSAQKNPTAFYLCASSRRGRAYEQYFGPGTRLTVT.

The CDR3 DNA is TGTGCCAGCAGCTTCGGGACAGGGGGCAAGGGGCCCCAGCATTTT. It is translated as CASSFGTGGKGPQHF. The chain uses TRBV5-6 and TRBJ1-5; 12 positions match TRBD1. The CDR3 extends over 15 amino acids. V shed 2 bases and J 9 bases; nucleotides not matched to a gene: 6. CDR1 is SGHDT, CDR2 YYEEEE, per germline.

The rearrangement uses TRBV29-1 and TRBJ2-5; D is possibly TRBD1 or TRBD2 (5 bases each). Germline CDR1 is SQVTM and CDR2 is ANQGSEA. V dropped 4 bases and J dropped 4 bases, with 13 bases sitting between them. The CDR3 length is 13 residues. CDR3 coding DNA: TGCAGCGTTGCCTGGCACGGGGCAGAGACCCAGTACTTC. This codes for CSVAWHGAETQYF.

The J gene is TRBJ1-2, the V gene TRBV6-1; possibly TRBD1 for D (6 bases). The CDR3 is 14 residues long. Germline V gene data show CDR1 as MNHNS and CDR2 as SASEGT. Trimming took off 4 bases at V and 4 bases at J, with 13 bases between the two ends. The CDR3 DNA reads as TGTGCCAGCAGTGTAACCGGGGACATCTATGGCTACACCTTC. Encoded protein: CASSVTGDIYGYTF.

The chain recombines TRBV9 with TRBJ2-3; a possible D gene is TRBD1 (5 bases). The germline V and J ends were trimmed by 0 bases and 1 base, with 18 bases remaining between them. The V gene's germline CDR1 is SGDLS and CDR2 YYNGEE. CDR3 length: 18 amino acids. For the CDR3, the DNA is TGTGCCAGCAGCGTAGCCCCCCTCGACAGACCGGGCACAGATACGCAGTATTTT. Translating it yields CASSVAPLDRPGTDTQYF.

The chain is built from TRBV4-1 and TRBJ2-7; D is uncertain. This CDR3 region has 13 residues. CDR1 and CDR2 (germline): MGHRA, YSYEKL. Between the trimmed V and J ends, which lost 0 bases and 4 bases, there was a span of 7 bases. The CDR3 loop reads CASSQEVGYEQYF. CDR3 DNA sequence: TGCGCCAGCAGCCAAGAAGTGGGATACGAGCAGTACTTC.

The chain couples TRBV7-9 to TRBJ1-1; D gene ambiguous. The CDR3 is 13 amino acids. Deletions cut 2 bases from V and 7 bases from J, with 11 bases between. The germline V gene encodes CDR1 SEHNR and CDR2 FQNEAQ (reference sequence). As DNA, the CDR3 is TGTGCCAGCAGCTTATCCATGCTGGGTGAAGCTTTCTTT. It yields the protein CASSLSMLGEAFF.

This chain's CDR3 is CASSLVDTGYEQYF. As DNA, the CDR3 is TGTGCCAGCAGCTTAGTGGACACGGGATACGAGCAGTACTTC. V usage is TRBV7-2 and J usage is TRBJ2-7; D is tentatively TRBD1 or TRBD2 (5 bases each). This CDR3 spans 14 amino acids. V lost 1 base and J 4 bases, leaving 11 bases between the germline ends. Germline V CDR1 and CDR2: SGHTA, FQGNSA.